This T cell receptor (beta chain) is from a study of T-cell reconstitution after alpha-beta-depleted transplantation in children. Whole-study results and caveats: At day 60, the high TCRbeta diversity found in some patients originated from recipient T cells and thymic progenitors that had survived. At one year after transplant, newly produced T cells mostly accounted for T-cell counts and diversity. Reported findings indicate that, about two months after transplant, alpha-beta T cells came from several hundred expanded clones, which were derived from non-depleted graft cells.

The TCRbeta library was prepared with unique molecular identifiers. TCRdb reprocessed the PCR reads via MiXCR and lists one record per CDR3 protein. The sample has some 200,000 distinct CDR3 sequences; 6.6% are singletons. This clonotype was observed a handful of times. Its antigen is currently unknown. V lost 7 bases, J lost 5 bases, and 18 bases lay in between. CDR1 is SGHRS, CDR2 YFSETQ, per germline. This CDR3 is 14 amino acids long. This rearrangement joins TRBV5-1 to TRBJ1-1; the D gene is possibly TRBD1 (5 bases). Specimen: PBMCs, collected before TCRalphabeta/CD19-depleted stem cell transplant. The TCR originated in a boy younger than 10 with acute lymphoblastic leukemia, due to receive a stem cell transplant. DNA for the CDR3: TGCGCCAGCGGGGCCGGGGAGCTGGGGACTGAAGCTTTCTTT. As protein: CASGAGELGTEAFF. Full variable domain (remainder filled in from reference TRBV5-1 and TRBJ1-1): KAGVTQTPRYLIKTRGQQVTLSCSPISGHRSVSWYQQTPGQGLQFLFEYFSETQRNKGNFPGRFSGRQFSNSRSEMNVSTLELGDSALYLCASGAGELGTEAFFGQGTRLTVV.